This TCR beta chain was identified during a study of PD-1 blockade in classical Hodgkin lymphoma. Across the study: Patients were administered nivolumab (3 mg/kg intravenously) every 2 weeks. General study points: The study reported lower baseline TCR diversity in newly diagnosed patients than in healthy donors. Patients newly diagnosed and complete responders had comparable baseline diversity. By C4D1, CD4+ diversity increased significantly, especially in complete responders.

Time point: cycle 4 day 1 (C4D1), after less than seven weeks of nivolumab. No patient escaped relapse after autologous stem cell transplantation, and brentuximab vedotin exposure varied. Thawed PBMCs were subjected to magnetic negative selection, which yielded isolated CD8+ T cells. The protocol was immunoSEQ multiplex PCR, while the TCRdb copy is restricted to in-frame clones and leaves out a portion. Of approximately 16,000 clones in the sample, approximately 91% were seen once. To note about this clone: Its antigen is not known.

Germline assignment: CDR1 MNHEY and CDR2 SMNVEV (reference sequence). The CDR3 is made up of 13 amino acids. V lost 10 bases and J 7 bases, leaving 20 bases between the germline ends. The V and J genes are TRBV27 and TRBJ2-7, with D tentatively TRBD1 (6 bases). This TCR was sampled from a human donor with classical Hodgkin lymphoma. Material: CD8+ T cells from blood, obtained before the fourth cycle of nivolumab. DNA for the CDR3: TGTGCCACCTCGCCGGGACATTCTTGGGAGCAGTACTTC. Translating it yields CATSPGHSWEQYF.